This T cell receptor (beta chain) emerged from a study of tumor-infiltrating lymphocytes in localized non-small cell lung cancer. Looking at the study overall: Some samples were collected after neoadjuvant chemotherapy; smokers, never-smokers and several histologies were included. Tumor tissue and non-adjacent uninvolved lung came from each patient. The study's findings and limits: Different pieces of the same tissue went to different assays, confounding technical variation with intratumor heterogeneity.

Assay: immunoSEQ multiplex PCR; the TCRdb copy retains only in-frame clones and omits some. The sample carries roughly 20,000 clones, over 70% recorded once. Note on this clone: The antigen remains unidentified.

The CDR3 runs 11 residues. Per germline, CDR1 SGHTA and CDR2 FQGNSA. Deletions cut 5 bases from V and 9 bases from J, with 7 bases between. The sample taken for sequencing was lung tumor tissue. This chain joins TRBV7-2 and TRBJ2-2; D call uncertain. The receptor's source is a human donor with non-small cell lung cancer. The CDR3 sequence is CASSPLRELFF. The CDR3 DNA is TGTGCCAGCAGCCCGCTCAGGGAGCTGTTTTTT.